This is a list of T cell receptor beta chains from one sample in a study of graft-versus-host responses after intestinal transplantation. The antigens of these receptors remain unknown. The table came from immunoSEQ multiplex PCR; TCRdb's copy has only in-frame clones and leaves some out. The sample records just under 85,000 clones, 80% to 95% being singletons. The sample in question was unstimulated CD8+ T cells sorted from spleen or lymph node cells, obtained before transplant. These receptors came from a human donor who was the organ donor for an intestinal transplant. The CDR3 runs from the conserved cysteine through the conserved F or W. A D gene is named only where the DNA matches it firmly. Expanded clones get a size class; other rows say once, few or many, or leave the size out.

D: TRBD2; V: TRBV19; size: few; J: TRBJ2-7; DNA: TGTGCCAGTACCCCAACGGGAGGGATATACGAGCAGTACTTC; CDR3: CASTPTGGIYEQYF
D: TRBD1; V: TRBV23-1; size: NA; J: TRBJ1-2; DNA: TGCGCCAGCAGTCAATCAGCAGGGGGCGGTGGCTACACCTTC; CDR3: CASSQSAGGGGYTF
D: NA; V: TRBV4-2; size: once; J: TRBJ2-1; DNA: TGTGCCAGCAGCCAGGGAGCGTTGAACTACAATGAGCAGTTCTTC; CDR3: CASSQGALNYNEQFF
D: NA; V: TRBV4-1; size: NA; J: TRBJ1-2; DNA: TGCGCCAGCAGCCAAGACCCGACAGAGCTAGCTGGCTACACCTTC; CDR3: CASSQDPTELAGYTF
D: NA; V: TRBV20-1; size: NA; J: TRBJ1-1; DNA: TGCAGTGCTAGAGAAGGAGGGAGAGCTTTCTTT; CDR3: CSAREGGRAFF
D: NA; V: TRBV19; size: NA; J: TRBJ1-2; DNA: TGTGCCAGTATGGGGTATATCGATGGCTACACCTTC; CDR3: CASMGYIDGYTF
D: NA; V: TRBV27; size: NA; J: TRBJ1-6; DNA: TGTGCCAGCAGTTTGGACGGTTCGTATTCACCCCTCCACTTT; CDR3: CASSLDGSYSPLHF
D: NA; V: TRBV14; size: NA; J: TRBJ1-3; DNA: TGTGCCAGCAGCCTCGTTGTAGATACAGGAAGACCCTCTGGAAACACCATATATTTT; CDR3: CASSLVVDTGRPSGNTIYF
D: TRBD2; V: TRBV2; size: NA; J: TRBJ2-7; DNA: TGTGCCAGCAGTGACGGCTGGCGGGGGGACCCCTACGAGCAGTACTTC; CDR3: CASSDGWRGDPYEQYF
D: NA; V: TRBV6-5; size: NA; J: TRBJ2-5; DNA: TGTGCCAGCAGCTTGGACGGAGAGACCCAGTACTTC; CDR3: CASSLDGETQYF
D: TRBD2; V: TRBV6-1; size: NA; J: TRBJ2-2; DNA: TGTGCCAGCAGTGAAGAAGCGGGAGGGCCCGGGGAGCTGTTTTTT; CDR3: CASSEEAGGPGELFF
D: NA; V: TRBV5-4; size: NA; J: TRBJ2-6; DNA: TGTGCCAGCAGCATCCCCGTGGAGACTTCCTCTGGGGCCAACGTCCTGACTTTC; CDR3: CASSIPVETSSGANVLTF
D: TRBD2; V: TRBV7-8; size: NA; J: TRBJ2-1; DNA: TGTGCCAGCAGCTTAGTCTCCCTAGCGGTCAGCTCCTACAATGAGCAGTTCTTC; CDR3: CASSLVSLAVSSYNEQFF
D: NA; V: TRBV4-1; size: NA; J: TRBJ1-2; DNA: TGCGCCAGCAGCCAAAGTGGACTTGGGCCTGACACCTTC; CDR3: CASSQSGLGPDTF
D: NA; V: TRBV5-1; size: NA; J: TRBJ2-3; DNA: TGCGCCAGCAGCTCCCAAGCTGACAGCACAGATACGCAGTATTTT; CDR3: CASSSQADSTDTQYF
D: TRBD2; V: TRBV10-3; size: NA; J: TRBJ2-2; DNA: TGTGCCATCGGGGGACTAGCGACCACCGGGGAGCTGTTTTTT; CDR3: CAIGGLATTGELFF
D: NA; V: TRBV7-3; size: NA; J: TRBJ2-3; DNA: TGTGCCAGCAGCTTAAATACCGGGGGAGATGCGCAGTATTTT; CDR3: CASSLNTGGDAQYF
D: TRBD1; V: TRBV27; size: NA; J: TRBJ2-7; DNA: TGTGCCAGCAGTCACGGGACAGCCTACGAGCAGTACTTC; CDR3: CASSHGTAYEQYF
D: TRBD1; V: TRBV4-1; size: NA; J: TRBJ2-7; DNA: TGCGCCAGCAGCCAGAACATAGGACAGGCCTACGAGCAGTACTTC; CDR3: CASSQNIGQAYEQYF
D: NA; V: TRBV19; size: NA; J: TRBJ1-1; DNA: TGTGCCAGTAGTATCACCGGGGAGTACACTGAAGCTTTCTTT; CDR3: CASSITGEYTEAFF
D: NA; V: TRBV6-5; size: NA; J: TRBJ1-3; DNA: TGTGCCAGCAGTTACTCAACTTTGGGAGGAAACACCATATATTTT; CDR3: CASSYSTLGGNTIYF
D: NA; V: TRBV15; size: NA; J: TRBJ2-1; DNA: TGTGCCACCAGCATCGACACCAATGAGCAGTTCTTC; CDR3: CATSIDTNEQFF
D: TRBD2; V: TRBV5-4; size: NA; J: TRBJ2-3; DNA: TGTGCCGGCGGACTAGCGGGAGAACCCAGCACAGATACGCAGTATTTT; CDR3: CAGGLAGEPSTDTQYF
D: NA; V: TRBV5-1; size: NA; J: TRBJ2-2; DNA: TGCGCCAGCAGCTTTGACGGGGAGCTGTTTTTT; CDR3: CASSFDGELFF
D: NA; V: TRBV9; size: NA; J: TRBJ2-7; DNA: TGTGCCAGCAGCGTTGACCCGGGCCTAGGGGGGGAGTCCTACGAGCAGTACTTC; CDR3: CASSVDPGLGGESYEQYF
D: TRBD2; V: TRBV7-2; size: NA; J: TRBJ2-3; DNA: TGTGCCAGCAGCCACTTTGGAGCGGGGAGCACAGATACGCAGTATTTT; CDR3: CASSHFGAGSTDTQYF
D: NA; V: TRBV4-1; size: NA; J: TRBJ2-3; DNA: TGCGCCAGCAGCCAATGGGGGGCAGATACGCAGTATTTT; CDR3: CASSQWGADTQYF
D: NA; V: TRBV7-6; size: NA; J: TRBJ2-6; DNA: TGTGCCAGCAGCCGAATTTTCGCCTCTGGGGCCAACGTCCTGACTTTC; CDR3: CASSRIFASGANVLTF
D: TRBD2; V: TRBV6-4; size: NA; J: TRBJ2-1; DNA: TGTGCCAGCAGTGTAGCTAGCGGGACAAACAATGAGCAGTTCTTC; CDR3: CASSVASGTNNEQFF
D: NA; V: TRBV9; size: NA; J: TRBJ2-3; DNA: TGTGCCAGCAGCGTAGCTCTCTCGCGGGTAGGAGCAGATACGCAGTATTTT; CDR3: CASSVALSRVGADTQYF
D: NA; V: TRBV5-1; size: NA; J: TRBJ2-5; DNA: TGCGCCAGCAGCTTGACGGTTGGCAGGCAAGAGACCCAGTACTTC; CDR3: CASSLTVGRQETQYF
D: NA; V: TRBV10-3; size: NA; J: TRBJ1-2; DNA: TGTGCCATCTTCCAAGGAGGGGGCTATGGCTACACCTTC; CDR3: CAIFQGGGYGYTF
D: TRBD2; V: TRBV11-2; size: NA; J: TRBJ2-1; DNA: TGTGCCAGCAGCCCCGGGTGGTGGGCGGGAGGGCCGAATGAGCAGTTCTTC; CDR3: CASSPGWWAGGPNEQFF
D: NA; V: TRBV18; size: NA; J: TRBJ2-1; DNA: TGTGCCAGCTCACCAATTTATTTGGAGGGATTCGGCAATGAGCAGTTCTTC; CDR3: CASSPIYLEGFGNEQFF
D: NA; V: TRBV5-1; size: once; J: TRBJ1-1; DNA: TGCGCCAGCAGCTTGGGTTCGGGAGGCACTGAAGCTTTCTTT; CDR3: CASSLGSGGTEAFF
D: TRBD1; V: TRBV4-1; size: NA; J: TRBJ1-2; DNA: TGCGCCAGCAGCCAAGTCGGGACAGGGGGCTCTGGCTACACCTTC; CDR3: CASSQVGTGGSGYTF
D: TRBD2; V: TRBV28; size: few; J: TRBJ2-1; DNA: TGTGCCAGCAGTCTAGCGGTGAATGAGCAGTTCTTC; CDR3: CASSLAVNEQFF
D: NA; V: TRBV7-8; size: NA; J: TRBJ2-5; DNA: TGTGCCAGCAGCCGACTAACACTGTACCAAGAGACCCAGTACTTC; CDR3: CASSRLTLYQETQYF
D: NA; V: TRBV7-5; size: NA; J: TRBJ2-2; DNA: TGTGTCAGAAGCTTGGTGGGAGGGCCGACCGGGGAGCTGTTTTTT; CDR3: CVRSLVGGPTGELFF
D: NA; V: TRBV6-1; size: NA; J: TRBJ1-5; DNA: TGTGCCAGCAGTGAGGGGACAAATCAGCCCCAGCATTTT; CDR3: CASSEGTNQPQHF
D: NA; V: TRBV19; size: NA; J: TRBJ1-2; DNA: TGTGCCAGTAGTATAGACAGGGCGGTCGGCTACACCTTC; CDR3: CASSIDRAVGYTF
D: TRBD2; V: TRBV10-2; size: NA; J: TRBJ2-3; DNA: TGCGCCAGCAGTGAGTTGCGGGGGGGCCTGGTTTACCCCACAGATACGCAGTATTTT; CDR3: CASSELRGGLVYPTDTQYF
D: NA; V: TRBV5-6; size: NA; J: TRBJ2-2; DNA: TGTGCCAGCAGCCGCGGGACCGGGGAGCTGTTTTTT; CDR3: CASSRGTGELFF
D: TRBD2; V: TRBV11-1; size: NA; J: TRBJ2-5; DNA: TGTGCCAGCACCCCTAGCGGGGGAGTGACCCAGTACTTC; CDR3: CASTPSGGVTQYF
D: NA; V: TRBV2; size: NA; J: TRBJ1-2; DNA: TGTGCCAGCAGTGATGGGGGTTGGTATGGCTACACCTTC; CDR3: CASSDGGWYGYTF
D: NA; V: TRBV12-5; size: NA; J: TRBJ1-5; DNA: TGTGCTAGTGGATGGACGGGTACAAATAGCAATCAGCCCCAGCATTTT; CDR3: CASGWTGTNSNQPQHF
D: TRBD2; V: TRBV2; size: NA; J: TRBJ2-7; DNA: TGTGCCAGCAGGGGGGGGAGTGAGCAGTACTTC; CDR3: CASRGGSEQYF
D: TRBD1; V: TRBV5-4; size: NA; J: TRBJ2-7; DNA: TGTGCCAGCAGCTCAAGAACAGGGGTTCGTGAGCAGTACTTC; CDR3: CASSSRTGVREQYF
D: NA; V: TRBV10-1; size: NA; J: TRBJ2-2; DNA: TGCGCCAGCAGTGAGGCAGGGAACACCGGGGAGCTGTTTTTT; CDR3: CASSEAGNTGELFF
D: TRBD1; V: TRBV5-3; size: NA; J: TRBJ1-2; DNA: TGTGCCAGAAGCTCAGACAGGGACTATGGCTACACCTTC; CDR3: CARSSDRDYGYTF